This section outlines one T cell receptor (beta chain) sequence together with its context. Its antigen remains unidentified. Base-call qualities are not available, and no considerably larger clone is one nucleotide away. Trimming leaves V shorter by 2 bases and J shorter by 9 bases, with the junction holding 6 bases beyond the gene matches. The germline V gene (reference sequence) sets CDR1 to MNHEY and CDR2 to SMNVEV. The CDR3 covers 14 residues, taking in both the cysteine and the phenylalanine. Kept here is only the CDR3 DNA, which spans 42 bases and is read in frame from base 1. TCRbeta CDR3 regions were amplified from genomic DNA by means of the immunoSEQ Assay, a bias-controlled multiplex PCR. The authors' analysis ran thus. Within the assay, amplification of reference gene primers was used to estimate how many nucleated cells each sample contained. Sequence reads were collapsed and filtered to measure the absolute abundance of every unique TCRbeta CDR3 rearrangement. Productive Simpson clonality was computed per sample as the square root of Simpson's diversity index over productive rearrangements. Here the immuneACCESS table is served through TCRdb, limited to in-frame sequences with V and J called. Missing clones are a known gap in these copies; in checked studies unresolved V genes cover under half, and the rest lacks a known reason. Clone size and the V and J calls come from that table; the DNA yielded D and trimming. This sample is represented by roughly 180,000 clones; around 85% of them were singletons. Together, the top ten hold around 6.2% of the sample.

The sample comes from a study of blood T cell repertoires in COVID-19 (dated by TCRdb to 2018 to 2021). Regarding the complete study: Collaborator samples came from the United States, Italy and Spain and covered acute and convalescent phases of COVID-19. A de-identified subject ID, COVID-19 status, age in years and sex were almost always included in the sample metadata. The samples were drawn from two sources: the first 160 participants of the ongoing ImmuneRACE study, and over 950 subjects contributed by 6 global collaborators. The repertoires were made available in a free public database intended to serve as a resource for research on the immune response to SARS-CoV-2. The material from the prospective study consisted of cDNA or gDNA derived from T cells, B-cell-depleted T cells, or PBMCs. Subjects who had been exposed to COVID-19, were actively infected with it, or had recovered from it provided the deeply sampled blood TCRbeta repertoires that made up the dataset. HLA class I and class II types, where available, came from metadata supplied by the sample provider rather than from assay-based typing. The research as a whole found: The quantity of clinical and demographic metadata differed by source and by participant and was supplied without curation.

In the prospective study, participants were about 18 to 95 years old, resided in around 25 geographic areas of the United States, and were enrolled through a virtual design. In the prospective study, participants were assigned to cohorts based on the clinical history participants reported in a screening survey and a study questionnaire. Recovered participants in ImmuneRACE Cohort 3 were defined by two consecutive negative NP/OP PCR tests, clearance by a healthcare professional, or resolution of symptoms. Mobile phlebotomists in the prospective study collected whole blood, serum and a nasopharyngeal or oropharyngeal swab from every participant. Additional blood draws and questionnaires over an approximately 2-month period could optionally be provided by prospective study participants. Before DNA extraction, prospective study blood samples were shipped either frozen or at room temperature.

The sequenced sample was PBMCs or T cells enriched from blood (not recorded which). The source is a middle-aged man who had recovered from COVID-19. The receptor chain draws on TRBV27 and TRBJ2-1, and 8 junction bases match TRBD1. The DNA is as follows: TGTGCCAGCAGTTTACAGGGGGCGCAGGCTGAGCAGTTCTTC. It codes for CASSLQGAQAEQFF.